Below, 25 T cell receptor beta chains from the same sample are listed, as sequenced in a study of human T cells and chemical hapten exposure. RNA extraction used unfractionated whole blood as the source of total RNA. One entry per CDR3 protein results from TCRdb running MiXCR on the 5' RACE reads. Of more than 60,000 distinct CDR3 sequences detected, less than 20% appear once; the ten largest clones hold approximately 6.2%. The receptors stem from a female donor in good health.

This clonotype was picked up a small number of times. V gene TRBV7-7 combines with J gene TRBJ2-3; possible D gene TRBD1, 5 bases. The CDR3 sequence is 13 residues long. Between the trimmed V and J ends, which lost 6 bases and 6 bases, there was a span of 13 bases. Germline CDR1 and CDR2: SSHAT and FNYEAQ (reference sequence). CDR3 loop: CASSFPGSDTQYF. In DNA, the CDR3 is TGTGCCAGCAGTTTTCCAGGGTCCGATACGCAGTATTTT.

This clonotype was counted only a few times. V is TRBV7-8 and J is TRBJ1-1; no definite D call. Germline V gene lookup returns CDR1 SGHVS and CDR2 FQNEAQ. The CDR3 is made up of 15 amino acids. V was cut by 2 bases and J by 1 base, with 11 bases left in between. CDR3 DNA sequence: TGTGCCAGCAGCTTACCTGGTGCGAAGAACACTGAAGCTTTCTTT. Protein: CASSLPGAKNTEAFF.

This chain joins TRBV6-5 and TRBJ1-3, with 7 bases aligning to TRBD1. After removal of 6 bases from V and 5 bases from J, the junction contained 7 bases not matched to a gene. CDR1 is MNHEY, CDR2 SVGAGI, per germline. This CDR3 comprises 14 residues. The CDR3: CASSDQGGRNTIYF. CDR3 in DNA: TGTGCCAGCAGCGACCAGGGGGGTAGAAACACCATATATTTT.

V and J are TRBV7-2 and TRBJ2-1; no definite D call. From germline, CDR1 is SGHTA and CDR2 FQGNSA. This CDR3 spans 12 amino acids. The germline V and J ends were trimmed by 2 bases and 8 bases, with 7 bases remaining between them. The CDR3 sequence is CASSLRRDEQFF. CDR3 DNA: TGTGCCAGCAGCTTACGTAGGGATGAGCAGTTCTTC.

The chain couples TRBV7-2 to TRBJ2-7, with 10 bases that match TRBD1. The J segment lost 5 bases and the V segment lost 4 bases, leaving 5 bases of the junction unmatched. CDR1 is SGHTA and CDR2 is FQGNSA in the germline V gene. This CDR3 is built from 14 residues. The CDR3 sequence is CASSWDRGRDEQYF. CDR3 bases: TGTGCCAGCAGCTGGGACAGGGGAAGGGACGAGCAGTACTTC.

A few counts support this clonotype. CDR3 nucleotide sequence: TGCGCCACCCGACGGGGAGGCGGGTATGCTGAAGCTTTCTTT. Amino acid sequence: CATRRGGGYAEAFF. This rearrangement joins TRBV5-1 to TRBJ1-1; D is ambiguous. Germline V gives CDR1 SGHRS, CDR2 YFSETQ. CDR3 length equals 14 residues. The V end was cut by 9 bases, the J end by 6 bases, with 21 bases between.

This clonotype was detected a few times. The rearrangement links TRBV5-1 to TRBJ2-1, with TRBD2 identical over 7 bases. Trimming at V came to 2 bases and at J to 2 bases, leaving 4 bases not matched to a gene. CDR3 length: 15 amino acids. Germline V lookup: CDR1 SGHRS, CDR2 YFSETQ. The CDR3 sequence: CASSFLAETYNEQFF. In DNA, the CDR3 is TGCGCCAGCAGCTTCCTAGCGGAGACCTACAATGAGCAGTTCTTC.

This sequence joins TRBV11-2 and TRBJ1-1; D unresolved. V shed 4 bases and J shed 4 bases, with 13 bases lying between them. CDR1 and CDR2 (germline): SGHAT, FQNNGV. The CDR3 loop spans 14 amino acids. In DNA, the CDR3 is TGTGCCAGCAGCTCCGTTAAACGGGCCACTGAAGCTTTCTTT. It yields the protein CASSSVKRATEAFF.

This clonotype was found a few times. The chain has TRBV14 and TRBJ1-3, with D possibly TRBD1 on 5 matching bases. The germline V gene encodes CDR1 SGHDN and CDR2 FVKESK. Deletions cut 0 bases from V and 3 bases from J, with 15 bases between. The CDR3 runs 17 residues. This CDR3 reads CASSQDEIFRGGNTIYF. DNA for the CDR3: TGTGCCAGCAGCCAAGACGAGATTTTTAGGGGTGGAAACACCATATATTTT.

The V and J genes are TRBV4-3 and TRBJ2-3; 8 bases map to TRBD2. Losses at the gene ends were 5 bases for V and 4 bases for J; bases not matched to a gene: 14. The germline V gene has CDR1 LGHNA and CDR2 YSLEER. The CDR3 has 17 residues. The CDR3 DNA reads as TGCGCCAGCAGCGAGTCGACCGGGACTAGTAGGGCAGATACGCAGTATTTT. It specifies CASSESTGTSRADTQYF.

This clonotype turned up a few times. This chain links TRBV6-2 or TRBV6-3 with TRBJ2-7, with D perhaps matching TRBD2 (5 bases). Per the germline V gene, CDR1 is MNHEY and CDR2 is SVGEGT. Trimming took off 5 bases at V and 3 bases at J, with 17 bases between the two ends. The CDR3 extends over 15 amino acids. CDR3 amino acids: CASSPGRASLYEQYF. The CDR3 nucleotides read TGTGCCAGCAGTCCGGGAAGGGCTTCCCTCTACGAGCAGTACTTC.

CDR3 DNA: TGTGCCAGCAGCTCCTCAGGGTTCCAAGAGACCCAGTACTTC. It yields the protein CASSSSGFQETQYF. The rearrangement uses TRBV11-2 and TRBJ2-5, with a weak D call TRBD1 (5 bases). CDR1 is SGHAT, CDR2 FQNNGV, per germline. The V end lost 4 bases, the J end lost 1 base, and 10 bases lay between the germline ends. The CDR3 spans 14 residues.

This clonotype was detected a few times. This chain uses TRBV20-1 with TRBJ2-7; 8 bases are shared with TRBD1. CDR1 DFQATT and CDR2 SNEGSKA come from the germline V gene (reference sequence). The length of the CDR3 is 13 residues. With V trimmed by 6 bases and J by 6 bases, 10 bases remained unmatched. The CDR3 loop reads CSASPGQAAEQYF. The CDR3 coding sequence is TGCAGTGCGTCTCCGGGACAGGCAGCCGAGCAGTACTTC.

The chain has TRBV6-1 and TRBJ2-7; 7 nucleotides line up with TRBD2. The germline V gene encodes CDR1 MNHNS and CDR2 SASEGT. This CDR3 is built from 14 residues. V shed 5 bases and J 1 base; nucleotides not matched to a gene: 5. CDR3 residues: CASSSLGLSYEQYF. The CDR3 DNA reads TGTGCCAGCAGTAGCCTGGGACTATCCTACGAGCAGTACTTC.

This clonotype was picked up many times. The CDR3 DNA is TGTGCCGGCGGCGGTAGTATGTCCTACGAGCAGTACTTC. It specifies CAGGGSMSYEQYF. The chain joins TRBV6-2 or TRBV6-3 to TRBJ2-7, with D hard to call. There are 13 residues in the CDR3. V was trimmed by 11 bases and J by 1 base, leaving 15 bases between them. CDR1 and CDR2 from the germline V gene are MNHEY and SVGEGT.

The J gene is TRBJ1-1, the V gene TRBV5-1, with D perhaps matching TRBD1 (5 bases). Trimming removed 5 bases from V and 7 bases from J, with 21 bases in between. Germline V gene lookup returns CDR1 SGHRS and CDR2 YFSETQ. This CDR3 comprises 15 residues. CDR3 DNA sequence: TGCGCCAGCAGGGATCAGACAGCCTCCAACGTTGAAGCTTTCTTT. Amino acid sequence: CASRDQTASNVEAFF.

The chain is built from TRBV11-2 and TRBJ2-1; 14 nucleotides line up with TRBD2. Trimming took 0 bases from V and 15 from J; bases not matched to a gene: 1. This CDR3 has 13 residues. The germline V gene encodes CDR1 SGHAT and CDR2 FQNNGV. The CDR3 protein is CASSLETSGGGFF. The CDR3 DNA sequence: TGTGCCAGCAGCTTAGAGACTAGCGGGGGGGGGTTCTTC. The whole variable domain, remainder taken from reference TRBV11-2 and TRBJ2-1, is EAGVAQSPRYKIIEKRQSVAFWCNPISGHATLYWYQQILGQGPKLLIQFQNNGVVDDSQLPKDRFSAERLKGVDSTLKIQPAKLEDSAVYLCASSLETSGGGFFGPGTRLTVL.

There are many counts of this clonotype. CDR3 sequence: CASSRISGTEAYEQYF. Here the CDR3 DNA reads TGTGCCAGCAGTCGAATATCCGGGACTGAAGCCTACGAGCAGTACTTC. The chain combines TRBV6-2 or TRBV6-3 with TRBJ2-7; D is perhaps TRBD2 (6 bases). Looked up from germline, CDR1 is MNHEY and CDR2 is SVGEGT. With 5 bases removed from V and 2 bases from J, the gap between germline ends came to 19 bases. This CDR3 has 16 amino acids.

The CDR3, as DNA: TGTGCCAGCAGCCCGACTATATTGACTGTCCCCTCTGGGGCCAACGTCCTGACTTTC. This sequence encodes CASSPTILTVPSGANVLTF. The chain recombines TRBV11-2 with TRBJ2-6; a possible D gene is TRBD2 (5 bases). The V gene's germline CDR1 is SGHAT and CDR2 FQNNGV. The CDR3 length is 19 residues. Trimming left V 5 bases short and J 0 bases short, with 20 bases between. The entire variable domain, with the rest obtained from reference TRBV11-2 and TRBJ2-6, is as follows: EAGVAQSPRYKIIEKRQSVAFWCNPISGHATLYWYQQILGQGPKLLIQFQNNGVVDDSQLPKDRFSAERLKGVDSTLKIQPAKLEDSAVYLCASSPTILTVPSGANVLTFGAGSRLTVL.

J is TRBJ2-7 and V is TRBV12-5; TRBD2 aligns across 8 bases. Germline V gene data show CDR1 as LGHNT and CDR2 as FRNRAP. There are 14 residues in the CDR3. The V gene end was trimmed by 5 bases and the J gene end by 2 bases; junction bases not matched to a gene: 5. Here the CDR3 DNA reads TGTGCTAGTGGTCCCTCCGGGGGGGCCTACGAGCAGTACTTC. This gives the protein CASGPSGGAYEQYF.

This clonotype has a handful of counts. The J gene is TRBJ1-2, the V gene TRBV27, with D hard to call. The germline V and J ends were trimmed by 3 bases and 4 bases, with 21 bases remaining between them. The CDR3 totals 17 residues. Germline CDR1 MNHEY, CDR2 SMNVEV (reference sequence). CDR3 sequence reads: CASSFVEGFNHFYGYTF. The CDR3 bases are TGTGCCAGCAGTTTCGTGGAGGGCTTCAACCACTTCTATGGCTACACCTTC.

The chain joins TRBV6-2 or TRBV6-3 to TRBJ1-5; the D is unclear. V dropped 9 bases and J dropped 2 bases, with 14 bases sitting between them. The CDR3 covers 14 residues. Per germline, CDR1 MNHEY and CDR2 SVGEGT. The CDR3 loop reads CASLGRLGNQPQHF. Here the CDR3 DNA reads TGTGCCAGTCTGGGTCGGCTCGGCAATCAGCCCCAGCATTTT.

The chain carries TRBV30 and TRBJ1-5, with a weak D call TRBD1 (5 bases). CDR3 length: 15 amino acids. Per the germline V gene, CDR1 is GTSNPN and CDR2 is SVGIG (reference sequence). Trimming took off 2 bases at V and 4 bases at J, with 15 bases between the two ends. CDR3 coding DNA: TGTGCCTGGAGTCCTACCGGGACCCAAAATCAGCCCCAGCATTTT. Residues: CAWSPTGTQNQPQHF.

This clonotype was seen only a few times. CDR3 sequence reads: CSAGGSISYNEQFF. The CDR3, as DNA: TGCAGTGCCGGGGGTTCTATCTCCTACAATGAGCAGTTCTTC. This rearrangement joins TRBV20-1 to TRBJ2-1, with a tentative D call TRBD2 (6 bases). V shed 6 bases and J shed 0 bases, with 12 bases lying between them. Germline V gene sequence: CDR1 DFQATT, CDR2 SNEGSKA (reference sequence). This CDR3 region has 14 residues.

This clonotype turned up a few times. V and J are TRBV27 and TRBJ1-5, with D tentatively TRBD1 (6 bases). Germline CDR1 is MNHEY and CDR2 is SMNVEV (reference sequence). The CDR3 contains 14 residues. Trimming removed 6 bases at V and 5 bases at J, with 14 bases between. CDR3 residues: CASRRAGEHQPQHF. The CDR3 bases are TGTGCCAGCAGAAGGGCAGGGGAGCATCAGCCCCAGCATTTT.